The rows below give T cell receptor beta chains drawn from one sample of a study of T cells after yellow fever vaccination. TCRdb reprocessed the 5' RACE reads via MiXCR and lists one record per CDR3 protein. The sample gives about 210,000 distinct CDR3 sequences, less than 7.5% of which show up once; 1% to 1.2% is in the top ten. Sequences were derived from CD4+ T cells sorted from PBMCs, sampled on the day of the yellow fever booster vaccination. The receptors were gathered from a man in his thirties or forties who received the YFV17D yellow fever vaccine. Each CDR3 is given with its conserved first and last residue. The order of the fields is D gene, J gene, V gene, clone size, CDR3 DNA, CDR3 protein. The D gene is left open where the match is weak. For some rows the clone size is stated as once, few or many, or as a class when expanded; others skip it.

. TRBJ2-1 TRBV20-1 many TGCAGTGCTAGGCGGACAGCTCGCTCCTACAATGAGCAGTTCTTC CSARRTARSYNEQFF
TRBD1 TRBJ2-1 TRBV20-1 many TGCAGTGCTAGCCGGACAGGGGGCAAAGGCTACAATGAGCAGTTCTTC CSASRTGGKGYNEQFF
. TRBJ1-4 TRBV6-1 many TGTGCCAGCTCTCCGCGCGGGGGCGGTGCAACTAATGAAAAACTGTTTTTT CASSPRGGGATNEKLFF
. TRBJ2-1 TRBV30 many TGTGCCTGGAATCTGCAGGGTCGGAGCAATGAGCAGTTCTTC CAWNLQGRSNEQFF
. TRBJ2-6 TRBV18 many TGTGCCAGCTCACCAGGCCCTATGCTCTCTGGGGCCAACGTCCTGACTTTC CASSPGPMLSGANVLTF
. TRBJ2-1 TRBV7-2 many TGTGCCAGCAGCTCAAGCACCGGGCCCCGAGGTGGTGAGCAGTTCTTC CASSSSTGPRGGEQFF
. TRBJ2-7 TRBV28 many TGTGCCAGCACCTCGGCGGAGTACGAGCAGTACTTC CASTSAEYEQYF
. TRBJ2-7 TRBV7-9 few TGTGCCAGCAGCCGTCCGGGAGAGTACGAGCAGTACTTC CASSRPGEYEQYF
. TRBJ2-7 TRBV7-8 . TGTGCCAGCAGCTTCAGTAGCGGTGAGCAGTACTTC CASSFSSGEQYF
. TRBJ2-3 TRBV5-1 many TGCGCCAGCAGCTTGTACTCAGGCACAGATACGCAGTATTTT CASSLYSGTDTQYF
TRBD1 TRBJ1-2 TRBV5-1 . TGCGCCAGCAGCTTGGAATTGGACAGGGGCTATCGGGGGAACTATGGCTACACCTTC CASSLELDRGYRGNYGYTF
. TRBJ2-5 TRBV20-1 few TGCAGTGCTAGTGACAGCCAAGAGACCCAGTACTTC CSASDSQETQYF
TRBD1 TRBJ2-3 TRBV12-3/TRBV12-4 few TGTGCCAGCAGTTTATCGGCAGGGGGATCAGATACGCAGTATTTT CASSLSAGGSDTQYF
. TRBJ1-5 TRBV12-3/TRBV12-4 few TGTGCCAGCAGTTTAACGTACAATCAGCCCCAGCATTTT CASSLTYNQPQHF
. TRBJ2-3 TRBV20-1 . TGCAGTGCTAGAGATTCCCCGGGACGGGGCACAGATACGCAGTATTTT CSARDSPGRGTDTQYF
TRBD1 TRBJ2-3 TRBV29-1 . TGCAGCGGCGGGACAGGGCCAGATACGCAGTATTTT CSGGTGPDTQYF
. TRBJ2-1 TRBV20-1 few TGCAGTGCAGAAGGGACAGCGAGGACTAGCCCCCTCTCCTACAATGAGCAGTTCTTC CSAEGTARTSPLSYNEQFF
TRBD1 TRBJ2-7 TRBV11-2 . TGTGCCAGCAGAATGTGGGGGGGACAGGGGAACGAGCAGTACTTC CASRMWGGQGNEQYF
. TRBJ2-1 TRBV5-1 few TGCGCCAGCAGCTTCGCCCAACCCTACAATGAGCAGTTCTTC CASSFAQPYNEQFF
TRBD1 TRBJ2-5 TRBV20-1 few TGCAGTGCTAGAGGGACAGGGGGCTCACAAGAGACCCAGTACTTC CSARGTGGSQETQYF
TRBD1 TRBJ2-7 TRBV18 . TGTGCCAGCTCACCAGGGACAGCTGAATACGAGCAGTACTTC CASSPGTAEYEQYF
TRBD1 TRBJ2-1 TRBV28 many TGTGCCAGCAGACTGGGACAGGGAGGGAATGAGCAGTTCTTC CASRLGQGGNEQFF
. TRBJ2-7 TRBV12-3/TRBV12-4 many TGTGCCAGCGCGGGGATTGTGGAGCAGTACTTC CASAGIVEQYF
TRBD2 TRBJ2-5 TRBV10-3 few TGTGCCATCAGTGAGAGGGCTAGCGGGAGAGTAGAGACCCAGTACTTC CAISERASGRVETQYF
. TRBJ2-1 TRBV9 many TGTGCCAGCAGCGTAGAAAGTAGCGGCAATGAGCAGTTCTTC CASSVESSGNEQFF
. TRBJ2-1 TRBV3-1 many TGTGCCAGCAGCCAGTACAGGGACTCAGGCTCCTACAATGAGCAGTTCTTC CASSQYRDSGSYNEQFF
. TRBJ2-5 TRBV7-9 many TGTGCCAGCAGCTACCTACTCCGGGTCCCCGGGACCCAGTACTTC CASSYLLRVPGTQYF
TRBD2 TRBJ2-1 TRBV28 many TGTGCCAGCAGTAGACTAGCGGGATATGAGCAGTTCTTC CASSRLAGYEQFF
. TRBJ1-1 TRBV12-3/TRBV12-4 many TGTGCCAGCAGTTTATTCGGGGGAGGGACTGAAGCTTTCTTT CASSLFGGGTEAFF
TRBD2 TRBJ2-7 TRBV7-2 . TGTGCCAGCAGCACCGCTAGCGGGTCCTCCTACGAGCAGTACTTC CASSTASGSSYEQYF
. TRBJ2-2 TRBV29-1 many TGCAGCGTAGCCGGGACTTACGCGGGCACCGGGGAGCTGTTTTTT CSVAGTYAGTGELFF
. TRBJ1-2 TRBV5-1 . TGCGCCAGCAGCCAAGGGACCACGGGCTATGGCTACACCTTC CASSQGTTGYGYTF
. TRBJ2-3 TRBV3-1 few TGTGCCAGCAGCCCTCGGGGGCCGAGGGCGGATACGCAGTATTTT CASSPRGPRADTQYF
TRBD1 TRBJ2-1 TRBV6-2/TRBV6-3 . TGTGCCAGCACCCGGACAGGGGGCCGACACCTGCGGAATGAGCAGTTCTTC CASTRTGGRHLRNEQFF
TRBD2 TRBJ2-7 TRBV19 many TGTGCCAGTAGTCTTAGCGGGCCTAACTACTACGAGCAGTACTTC CASSLSGPNYYEQYF
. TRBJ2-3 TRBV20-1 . TGCAGTGCTAGAGATATTCGGGCCCGACCCAGGGATACGCAGTATTTT CSARDIRARPRDTQYF
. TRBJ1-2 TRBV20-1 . TGCAGTGCCCCCCAAGGTCCCTATGGCTACACCTTC CSAPQGPYGYTF
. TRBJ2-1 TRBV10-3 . TGTGCCATCAGGGAGGAGGGCAGCTCCTACAATGAGCAGTTCTTC CAIREEGSSYNEQFF
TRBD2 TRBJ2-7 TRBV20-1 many TGCAGTGCTGAACCGATTAGCGGGCGAAGCTCCTACGAGCAGTACTTC CSAEPISGRSSYEQYF
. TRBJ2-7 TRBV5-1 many TGCGCCAGCAGCTTGTCAACAGGGATTCACGAGCAGTACTTC CASSLSTGIHEQYF
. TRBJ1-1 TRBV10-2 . TGCGCCAGCAGGGAAAACAGGGTGGGGATGGGGACTGAAGCTTTCTTT CASRENRVGMGTEAFF
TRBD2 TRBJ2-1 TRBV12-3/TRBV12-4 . TGTGCCAGCAGTTTAGGGACTAGCGGCCATGAGCAGTTCTTC CASSLGTSGHEQFF
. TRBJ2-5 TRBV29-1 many TGCAGCGTTGAAGGTGGCAGGGCTCAAGAGACCCAGTACTTC CSVEGGRAQETQYF
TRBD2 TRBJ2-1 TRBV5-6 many TGTGCCAGCAGCTTGGCCAAAGGACTAGCGGGAGCCTTC CASSLAKGLAGAF
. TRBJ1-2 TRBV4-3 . TGCGCCAGCAGCCAAGATTTTTTCCAAGGAGATGGCTACACCTTC CASSQDFFQGDGYTF
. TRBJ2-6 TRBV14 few TGTGCCAGCAGCCAAGGGTGGAGCCTCCTCCGTGCTGGGGCCAACGTCCTGACTTTC CASSQGWSLLRAGANVLTF
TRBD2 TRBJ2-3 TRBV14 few TGTGCCAGCAGCCCGTGGCTTAGCGGGAAAATGCCAGATACGCAGTATTTT CASSPWLSGKMPDTQYF
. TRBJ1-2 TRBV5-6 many TGTGCCAGCAGCTCGGGCCGGAGCTATGGCTACACCTTC CASSSGRSYGYTF
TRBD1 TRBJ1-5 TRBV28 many TGTGCCAGCATAACGGGACAGGGGTATCAGCCCCAGCATTTT CASITGQGYQPQHF
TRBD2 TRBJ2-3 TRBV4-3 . TGCGCCAGCAGCCAAGTAATCACGGGGGGATACAACACAGATACGCAGTATTTT CASSQVITGGYNTDTQYF
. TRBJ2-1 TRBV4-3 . TGCGCCAGCAGCCACCCTACAACGAGCGGTGAGCAGTTCTTC CASSHPTTSGEQFF
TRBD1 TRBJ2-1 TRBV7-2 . TGTGCCAGCAGCTCGCGGACAGGGGGTAGCAATGAGCAGTTCTTC CASSSRTGGSNEQFF